This TCR beta chain was observed in a study of blood T cell repertoires in COVID-19. The table came from immunoSEQ multiplex PCR; TCRdb's copy has only in-frame clones and leaves some out. The repertoire holds about 410,000 clones, with about nine tenths as singletons. All enrollees were roughly 18 to 89 years old and from roughly 26 US areas. Either two negative PCRs, clearance, or symptom resolution qualified Cohort 3 donors as recovered. The source material was PBMCs or T cells enriched from blood (not recorded which). The receptor was derived from a young woman who had recovered from COVID-19.

The CDR3 sequence: CASSLLQGAPNSPLHF. The CDR3 DNA sequence: TGTGCCAGCAGCTTGTTACAGGGGGCCCCTAATTCACCCCTCCACTTT. The chain carries TRBV5-4 and TRBJ1-6, with TRBD1 identical over 9 bases. Trimming at V came to 1 base and at J to 6 bases, leaving 5 bases not matched to a gene. This CDR3 is 16 amino acids long. Germline assignment: CDR1 SGHNT and CDR2 YYREEE (reference sequence).